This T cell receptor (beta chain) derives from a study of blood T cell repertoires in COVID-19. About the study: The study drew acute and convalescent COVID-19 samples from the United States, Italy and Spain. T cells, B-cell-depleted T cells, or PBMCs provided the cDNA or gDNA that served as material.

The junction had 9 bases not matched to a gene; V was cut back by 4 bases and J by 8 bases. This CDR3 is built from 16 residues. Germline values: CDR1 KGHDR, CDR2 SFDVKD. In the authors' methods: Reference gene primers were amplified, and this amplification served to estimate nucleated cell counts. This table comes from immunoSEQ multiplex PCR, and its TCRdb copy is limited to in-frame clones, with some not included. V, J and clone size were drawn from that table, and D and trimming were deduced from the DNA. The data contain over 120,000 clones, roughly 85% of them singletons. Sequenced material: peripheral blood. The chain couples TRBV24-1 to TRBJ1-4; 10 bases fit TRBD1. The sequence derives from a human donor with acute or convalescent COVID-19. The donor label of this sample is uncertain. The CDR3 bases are TGTGCCACCAGTGACCCGATCGGGACAGGGGTAGAAAAACTGTTTTTT. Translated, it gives CATSDPIGTGVEKLFF.